One sample yielded the 30 T cell receptor beta chains listed below, sequenced in a study of T cells after yellow fever vaccination. TCRdb used MiXCR to reprocess the 5' RACE reads, holding one entry per CDR3 protein. The sample holds about 550,000 distinct CDR3 sequences, 15% to 20% seen once. The input for sequencing was PBMCs, taken 15 days after the yellow fever booster vaccination. The receptor set was obtained from a young man who received the YFV17D yellow fever vaccine.

This chain joins TRBV6-5 and TRBJ2-7; TRBD1 agrees at 9 bases. V was clipped by 4 bases and J by 5 bases; unmatched bases: 9. CDR3 length equals 15 residues. The V gene's germline CDR1 is MNHEY and CDR2 SVGAGI. The chain's CDR3 is CASSFRDRDRNEQYF. The CDR3 DNA is TGTGCCAGCAGTTTCCGGGACAGGGATCGGAACGAGCAGTACTTC.

The chain joins TRBV5-1 to TRBJ2-7; 7 nucleotides align to TRBD2. CDR1 and CDR2 from the germline V gene are SGHRS and YFSETQ. Losses at the gene ends were 0 bases for V and 4 bases for J; bases not matched to a gene: 7. This CDR3 has 15 amino acids. DNA for the CDR3: TGCGCCAGCAGCTTGGCGGCGGGAGTCAATTACGAGCAGTACTTC. As protein: CASSLAAGVNYEQYF.

This clonotype was seen ten or more times. The V gene is TRBV12-3 or TRBV12-4, the J gene TRBJ2-7, with 8 bases lining up with TRBD1. Trimming took 5 bases from V and 0 from J; bases not matched to a gene: 3. This CDR3 has 14 amino acids. The DNA for the CDR3 is TGTGCCAGCAGTGTCACAGGGGGCTCCTACGAGCAGTACTTC. Its translation: CASSVTGGSYEQYF.

This clonotype turned up a few times. V and J are TRBV7-9 and TRBJ2-1, with D perhaps TRBD1 (5 bases). CDR1 is SEHNR, CDR2 FQNEAQ, per germline (reference sequence). Trimming cost V 2 bases and J 7 bases, with 12 bases left between them. The CDR3 has 14 residues. CDR3 in amino acids: CASSLSLGRNEQFF. The CDR3 DNA follows: TGTGCCAGCAGCTTATCTCTGGGGCGGAATGAGCAGTTCTTC.

This clonotype appeared a few times. V is TRBV4-3 and J is TRBJ2-7, with D perhaps matching TRBD2 (6 bases). Trimming left V 3 bases short and J 3 bases short, with 12 bases between. The CDR3 length is 14 residues. Germline CDR1 and CDR2: LGHNA and YSLEER. DNA for the CDR3: TGCGCCAGCAGCCACCGGCGCGGGAACTACGAGCAGTACTTC. As protein: CASSHRRGNYEQYF.

In this sample, this clonotype turned up a few times. The rearrangement links TRBV5-1 to TRBJ2-1; 10 positions match TRBD2. Germline V lookup: CDR1 SGHRS, CDR2 YFSETQ. CDR3 length: 21 residues. V gave up 0 bases and J gave up 6 bases; unmatched junction bases: 21. DNA for the CDR3: TGCGCCAGCAGCTTGGGGTCAACGGGACTAGCGTTCCTCACGCGCACCAATGAGCAGTTCTTC. Translation gives CASSLGSTGLAFLTRTNEQFF. Full variable domain (outside the CDR3, taken from reference TRBV5-1 and TRBJ2-1): KAGVTQTPRYLIKTRGQQVTLSCSPISGHRSVSWYQQTPGQGLQFLFEYFSETQRNKGNFPGRFSGRQFSNSRSEMNVSTLELGDSALYLCASSLGSTGLAFLTRTNEQFFGPGTRLTVL.

The chain is built from TRBV6-2 or TRBV6-3 and TRBJ2-1; D gene uncertain. Germline lookup yields CDR1 MNHEY and CDR2 SVGEGT. The length of the CDR3 is 13 residues. V shed 2 bases and J shed 7 bases, with 9 bases lying between them. The CDR3 spells CASSYGRHNEQFF. CDR3 sequence (DNA): TGTGCCAGCAGTTACGGACGTCATAATGAGCAGTTCTTC.

This clonotype was picked up a small number of times. This chain uses TRBV29-1 with TRBJ2-7; D unclear. Germline assignment: CDR1 SQVTM and CDR2 ANQGSEA. Trimming removed 3 bases at V and 3 bases at J, with 15 bases between. The CDR3 spans 14 residues. The CDR3 sequence: CSVEWQDIFYEQYF. In DNA, the CDR3 is TGCAGCGTTGAGTGGCAGGATATTTTCTACGAGCAGTACTTC.

The V and J genes are TRBV30 and TRBJ2-2, with 8 bases lining up with TRBD1. V trimming: 7 bases; J trimming: 5 bases; junction bases outside the gene matches: 3. CDR1 and CDR2 (germline): GTSNPN, SVGIG (reference sequence). The length of the CDR3 is 12 residues. The CDR3 loop reads CASTGGTGELFF. The CDR3 bases are TGTGCCTCCACAGGGGGTACCGGGGAGCTGTTTTTT.

This clonotype was found a few times. This sequence joins TRBV7-6 and TRBJ2-7; D remains unclear. The CDR3 loop spans 11 amino acids. Germline assignment: CDR1 SGHVS and CDR2 FNYEAQ. Between the trimmed V and J ends, which lost 4 bases and 13 bases, there was a span of 14 bases. CDR3 protein: CASSSAGPRYF. CDR3 DNA sequence: TGTGCCAGCAGCTCAGCAGGCCCACGATACTTC.

This clonotype was found a few times. The J gene is TRBJ2-7, the V gene TRBV29-1, with D uncertain. Trimming cost V 4 bases and J 6 bases, with 10 bases left between them. Germline V gene sequence: CDR1 SQVTM, CDR2 ANQGSEA. The CDR3 has 11 amino acids. CDR3 residues: CSVGSGSEQYF. The DNA of the CDR3 is TGCAGCGTTGGTTCCGGGTCCGAGCAGTACTTC.

V usage is TRBV6-4 and J usage is TRBJ2-3; D is perhaps TRBD2 (6 bases). Trimming cost V 2 bases and J 2 bases, with 14 bases left between them. Germline loops: CDR1 MRHNA, CDR2 SNTAGT. CDR3 size: 16 residues. The CDR3 loop is CASSDPGSGVTDTQYF. CDR3 DNA: TGTGCCAGCAGTGACCCCGGTAGCGGAGTCACAGATACGCAGTATTTT.

The table lists this clonotype with a few counts. CDR3 in amino acids: CASSEPTTGKAFF. DNA for the CDR3: TGTGCCAGCAGTGAGCCGACCACAGGGAAGGCTTTCTTT. The chain employs TRBV25-1 and TRBJ1-1, with a weak D call TRBD1 (6 bases). Germline CDR1 is MGHDK and CDR2 is SYGVNS. V lost 3 bases and J lost 11, with 16 bases in between. CDR3 length: 13 residues. Full variable domain (outside the CDR3, taken from reference TRBV25-1 and TRBJ1-1): EADIYQTPRYLVIGTGKKITLECSQTMGHDKMYWYQQDPGMELHLIHYSYGVNSTEKGDLSSESTVSRIRTEHFPLTLESARPSHTSQYLCASSEPTTGKAFFGQGTRLTVV.

The chain joins TRBV20-1 to TRBJ2-2; 12 bases are a match to TRBD2. CDR1 is DFQATT and CDR2 is SNEGSKA in the germline V gene (reference sequence). J lost 0 bases, V lost 3 bases, and 5 bases had no gene match. The CDR3 extends over 17 amino acids. The CDR3 loop reads CSARRLAGGTNTGELFF. The CDR3 nucleotides are TGCAGTGCTAGGAGGCTAGCGGGAGGGACGAACACCGGGGAGCTGTTTTTT.

This clonotype has a handful of counts. The chain recombines TRBV28 with TRBJ2-3, with a weak D call TRBD1 (5 bases). The germline V gene encodes CDR1 MDHEN and CDR2 SYDVKM. The CDR3 runs to 15 residues. The ends were cut back, 6 bases at V and 0 bases at J, with 13 bases in the middle. The DNA of the CDR3 is TGTGCCAGCAGAGACACAGGTCCTAGCACAGATACGCAGTATTTT. Its protein is CASRDTGPSTDTQYF. The whole variable domain, filled in from reference TRBV28 and TRBJ2-3, reads DVKVTQSSRYLVKRTGEKVFLECVQDMDHENMFWYRQDPGLGLRLIYFSYDVKMKEKGDIPEGYSVSREKKERFSLILESASTNQTSMYLCASRDTGPSTDTQYFGPGTRLTVL.

This clonotype has just a few counts. V is TRBV7-2 and J is TRBJ1-1; TRBD1 matches 7 bases. Looked up from germline, CDR1 is SGHTA and CDR2 is FQGNSA. J lost 4 bases, V lost 5 bases, and 7 bases had no gene match. This CDR3 has 14 residues. The CDR3, as DNA: TGTGCCAGCAGCCGTTCGACAGGGTTCACTGAAGCTTTCTTT. It specifies CASSRSTGFTEAFF.

The rearrangement links TRBV9 to TRBJ2-7; 9 bases match TRBD2. Germline CDR1 reads SGDLS; CDR2 reads YYNGEE. The CDR3 contains 14 residues. V shed 4 bases and J 5 bases; nucleotides not matched to a gene: 7. DNA for the CDR3: TGTGCCAGCAGCCCGGGACTAGCTGCGCACGAGCAGTACTTC. Translation gives CASSPGLAAHEQYF.

The V gene is TRBV3-1, the J gene TRBJ2-4; D is ambiguous. Between the trimmed V and J ends, which lost 1 base and 1 base, there was a span of 11 bases. CDR1 and CDR2 (germline): LGHDT, YNNKEL (reference sequence). The CDR3 totals 16 residues. As DNA, the CDR3 is TGTGCCAGCAGCCAAGTTGGTGGACCTGCCAAAAACATTCAGTACTTC. Translated: CASSQVGGPAKNIQYF.

This clonotype was seen a handful of times. The V and J genes are TRBV20-1 and TRBJ1-2, with no clear D. V gave up 6 bases and J gave up 4 bases, with 15 bases separating them. Germline loops: CDR1 DFQATT, CDR2 SNEGSKA (reference sequence). The CDR3 is 13 amino acids. CDR3 loop: CSALRAGGYGYTF. CDR3 nucleotide sequence: TGCAGTGCCTTGCGAGCGGGTGGCTATGGCTACACCTTC.

V usage is TRBV10-3 and J usage is TRBJ1-2; D remains unclear. The V end was cut by 6 bases, the J end by 0 bases, with 8 bases between. The germline V gene has CDR1 ENHRY and CDR2 SYGVKD. The CDR3 is 13 residues long. The CDR3 DNA is TGTGCCATCAGCAAGGAACCTAACTATGGCTACACCTTC. Protein: CAISKEPNYGYTF.

CDR3 in amino acids: CASSIVGSGLEQYF. The CDR3 DNA reads TGTGCCAGTAGTATCGTAGGTAGCGGGCTCGAGCAGTACTTC. This sequence joins TRBV19 and TRBJ2-7; 7 bases match TRBD2. This CDR3 is 14 amino acids long. Trimming cost V 3 bases and J 6 bases; bases outside gene matches: 8. Germline V lookup: CDR1 LNHDA, CDR2 SQIVND (reference sequence). The variable domain in full, completed from reference TRBV19 and TRBJ2-7, reads DGGITQSPKYLFRKEGQNVTLSCEQNLNHDAMYWYRQDPGQGLRLIYYSQIVNDFQKGDIAEGYSVSREKKESFPLTVTSAQKNPTAFYLCASSIVGSGLEQYFGPGTRLTVT.

This clonotype turned up a few times. The chain combines TRBV9 with TRBJ2-3; D not certain. The CDR3 has 13 amino acids. V lost 0 bases and J 5 bases, leaving 7 bases between the germline ends. Germline CDR1 SGDLS, CDR2 YYNGEE. The CDR3 sequence is CASSVAPGDTQYF. In nucleotides, the CDR3 is TGTGCCAGCAGCGTAGCCCCAGGAGATACGCAGTATTTT.

The chain recombines TRBV7-2 with TRBJ2-3; possibly TRBD1 for D (5 bases). CDR3 length: 12 amino acids. In germline, CDR1 is SGHTA, CDR2 FQGNSA. V gave up 6 bases and J gave up 5 bases, with 9 bases separating them. The CDR3 sequence is CASSRDRDTQYF. For the CDR3, the DNA is TGTGCCAGCAGTCGAGACAGAGATACGCAGTATTTT.

This clonotype was seen only a few times. The V and J genes are TRBV11-2 and TRBJ2-5; D may be TRBD1 or TRBD2 (5 bases each). The CDR3 extends over 14 amino acids. V was cut by 9 bases and J by 3 bases, with 17 bases left in between. CDR1 and CDR2 (germline): SGHAT, FQNNGV. This chain's CDR3 is CASQIGTVKETQYF. The CDR3 bases are TGTGCCAGTCAGATAGGGACCGTTAAAGAGACCCAGTACTTC.

The chain is built from TRBV5-1 and TRBJ1-1, with 7 bases fitting TRBD1. The CDR3 has 14 residues. J was trimmed by 5 bases and V by 0 bases; bases with no gene match: 4. Per the germline V gene, CDR1 is SGHRS and CDR2 is YFSETQ. The CDR3 is CASSLGQGVTEAFF. The CDR3 DNA sequence: TGCGCCAGCAGCTTGGGACAGGGAGTGACTGAAGCTTTCTTT.

V usage is TRBV29-1 and J usage is TRBJ2-7, with D uncertain. Trimming shortened V by 4 bases and J by 1 base, and 5 bases separated the two germline ends. There are 11 residues in the CDR3. Germline CDR1 reads SQVTM; CDR2 reads ANQGSEA. In DNA form, the CDR3 reads TGCAGCGTTGCCCATTCCTACGAGCAGTACTTC. Protein product: CSVAHSYEQYF.

This clonotype was observed a few times. This chain joins TRBV7-9 and TRBJ2-1; the match to TRBD1 covers 7 bases. V lost 8 bases to trimming and J lost 7 bases; unmatched junction nucleotides: 20. Germline loops: CDR1 SEHNR, CDR2 FQNEAQ (reference sequence). CDR3 length: 17 residues. CDR3 loop: CASGPQLAPTTGNEQFF. The CDR3 DNA sequence: TGTGCCAGCGGACCCCAATTAGCCCCAACGACAGGGAATGAGCAGTTCTTC.

This clonotype has more than one count but fewer than ten. The chain carries TRBV24-1 and TRBJ2-3; D remains ambiguous. The ends were cut back, 4 bases at V and 0 bases at J, with 7 bases in the middle. From germline, CDR1 is KGHDR and CDR2 SFDVKD. This CDR3 is built from 14 residues. The CDR3 DNA follows: TGTGCCACCAGTGAATCTCCTAGCACAGATACGCAGTATTTT. Protein sequence: CATSESPSTDTQYF.

With regard to this clonotype: The junction shows a germline mismatch at one end, possibly a read error. The rearrangement uses TRBV6-2 or TRBV6-3 and TRBJ2-2; D possibly corresponds to TRBD2 (6 bases). Germline CDR1 MNHEY, CDR2 SVGEGT. The CDR3 sequence is 12 residues long. The CDR3 region has the DNA TGTGCCAGCAGTCCGGGGGTGGGGAGCCCGATTTTT. Its protein product is CASSPGVGSPIF.

V and J are TRBV2 and TRBJ2-5; weak D call: TRBD2 (6 bases). The ends were cut back, 3 bases at V and 2 bases at J, with 10 bases in the middle. The CDR3 length is 14 residues. Germline V lookup: CDR1 SNHLY, CDR2 FYNNEI. CDR3: CASSDLAVQETQYF. Written as DNA, the CDR3 is TGTGCCAGCAGTGACTTAGCGGTTCAAGAGACCCAGTACTTC.